Here is one T cell receptor beta chain with its context. In this sample, this clonotype turned up a few times. Its antigen is currently not known. Per-base quality was not reported, and no clone a single base away is much larger than it. Sequencing was performed on an Illumina HiSeq 1500. The public sequencing data were trimmed at Q25 with fastp and processed into clonotypes with MiXCR by TCRdb, which kept only in-frame beta chains. Rows matching on CDR3 protein sequence are summarized as one entry with the most common DNA and genes. The sample table holds about 230,000 distinct CDR3 sequences, of which over 20% were seen once. 15% to 20% of the sample lies in the top ten. The CDR3 sequence holds 13 residues, the cysteine and phenylalanine included. Just CDR3 DNA is preserved here, 39 bases in frame from base 1. At the junction V is shortened by 6 bases and J by 9 bases, with 16 bases in between. The sample is drawn from a study of T cell repertoires in cytomegalovirus infection (dated by TCRdb to between 2019 and 2020). At the level of the whole study: Donor HLA type was relevant to the analysis, because carriage of CMV infection together with the matching HLA type was indicated by public TCR beta signatures. Study-level results and caveats: Carriers of CMV infection plus the relevant HLA type were discriminated by the cumulative frequency of public TCR beta family members in the study cohort and in an independent roughly 370-donor cohort. In the ex vivo response, HLA-C-restricted CMV-specific TCR beta clonotypes were dominant, and in two of eight donors the single most frequent clonotype came from this HLA-C-restricted group.

The clonotype was recovered from a human donor in good health (CMV status not recorded). Some clones in this sample may be carry-over from other donors' samples. Sequences were obtained from CD8+ T cells from PBMCs. The V gene is TRBV12-3 or TRBV12-4 and the J gene is TRBJ2-3; TRBD2 might be the D gene, on 6 matching bases. This receptor carries the CDR3 CASSPEGWETQYF. The sequenced DNA is TGTGCCAGCAGCCCGGAGGGCTGGGAGACGCAGTATTTT.